This T cell receptor beta chain came from a study of T cell repertoires in cytomegalovirus infection. Germline V gene sequence: CDR1 SGHTA, CDR2 FQGNSA. Germline trimming cut 3 bases from V and 3 bases from J; bases unmatched to any gene: 5. The CDR3 totals 16 residues. TCRdb fed the reads into MiXCR, producing one record per CDR3 protein. The sample holds about 740,000 distinct CDR3 sequences, about a third seen once. This clonotype turned up a few times. Sequencing was carried out using PBMCs. This clonotype originated in a human donor in good health (CMV status not recorded). Some clones in this sample may be carry-over from other donors' samples. The chain combines TRBV7-2 with TRBJ2-2, with 9 bases matching TRBD1. In DNA form, the CDR3 reads TGTGCCAGCAGCTTCCCGACAGGGGGATACACCGGGGAGCTGTTTTTT. Residues: CASSFPTGGYTGELFF.